This T cell receptor (beta chain) was obtained from a study of PD-1 blockade in mismatch repair-deficient tumors. From germline, CDR1 is SGDLS and CDR2 YYNGEE. This CDR3 is 14 amino acids long. The V end was cut by 4 bases, the J end by 4 bases, with 11 bases between. TCRdb's copy holds only in-frame clones and misses some; the assay was immunoSEQ multiplex PCR. The sample lists about 49,000 clones, 70% to 85% occurring once. The sequencing here drew on PBMCs, taken before pembrolizumab treatment. This chain joins TRBV9 and TRBJ2-2, with D possibly matching TRBD1 (6 bases). The sequence was obtained from an adult with mismatch repair-deficient cancer. The CDR3, as DNA: TGTGCCAGCAGCCCCCGAGGGGGCACCGGGGAGCTGTTTTTT. Translation gives CASSPRGGTGELFF.